This entry lists 17 T cell receptor beta chains sequenced from one sample in a study of post-analysis software for immune sequencing data. Whole-study findings and limits: Higher frequency in patients than in controls was seen for 5 or 6 TRBV segments, with TRBV5-6, TRBV5-1 and TRBV20-1 among them.

Their antigen targets remain unknown. The TCR beta cDNA libraries carried unique molecular identifiers. Via MiXCR, TCRdb re-called the PCR reads, giving one row per CDR3 protein. This sample has 750,000 to 900,000 distinct CDR3 sequences, with 35% to 55% found just once. Sequencing was carried out using blood. These receptors were obtained from a girl aged 10 to 17 with multiple sclerosis.

The chain is built from TRBV7-9 and TRBJ2-7, with D possibly being TRBD2 (6 bases). There are 14 residues in the CDR3. Germline values: CDR1 SEHNR, CDR2 FQNEAQ (reference sequence). V lost 5 bases and J lost 3, with 14 bases in between. CDR3 amino acids: CASSPRLGFYEQYF. The DNA for the CDR3 is TGTGCCAGCAGCCCGCGACTAGGGTTCTACGAGCAGTACTTC.

CDR3: CSVVGREQYF. The CDR3 region has the DNA TGCAGCGTTGTCGGGAGGGAGCAGTACTTC. The chain recombines TRBV29-1 with TRBJ2-7; 7 positions agree with TRBD2. CDR1 SQVTM and CDR2 ANQGSEA come from the germline V gene. The length of the CDR3 is 10 residues. Trimming took 4 bases from V and 7 from J; bases not matched to a gene: 1.

DNA for the CDR3: TGTGCCAGCAGCCCAATTACCGGGACAGCCTCCTACGAGCAGTACTTC. This translates into CASSPITGTASYEQYF. V gene TRBV7-8 combines with J gene TRBJ2-7, with TRBD1 matching over 7 bases. V shed 5 bases, J shed 0 bases, and the junction held 10 bases outside the gene matches. The CDR3 is made up of 16 amino acids. The germline V gene encodes CDR1 SGHVS and CDR2 FQNEAQ. Drawing the rest from reference TRBV7-8 and TRBJ2-7, the complete variable domain is GAGVSQSPRYKVAKRGQDVALRCDPISGHVSLFWYQQALGQGPEFLTYFQNEAQLDKSGLPSDRFFAERPEGSVSTLKIQRTQQEDSAVYLCASSPITGTASYEQYFGPGTRLTVT.

Note on this clonotype: This sequence may be a read error, since a much larger clone differs from it by one base. This chain uses TRBV6-5 with TRBJ2-1; possibly TRBD1 or TRBD2 for D (5 bases each). V was clipped by 6 bases and J by 8 bases, with 17 bases between them. There are 14 residues in the CDR3. Per germline, CDR1 MNHEY and CDR2 SVGAGI. CDR3 bases: TGTGCCAGCAGGTGGGACGGGCCTACGGATGAGCAGTTCTTC. It is translated as CASRWDGPTDEQFF.

The V and J genes are TRBV30 and TRBJ2-1, with TRBD2 as a possible D gene (6 bases). The length of the CDR3 is 14 residues. Trimming pared 0 bases from V and 9 bases from J, leaving 15 bases between. Germline V CDR1 and CDR2: GTSNPN, SVGIG (reference sequence). The CDR3 sequence: CAWSVLRDGGEQFF. The DNA for the CDR3 is TGTGCCTGGAGTGTACTGCGGGATGGAGGTGAGCAGTTCTTC.

The genes are TRBV11-2 and TRBJ2-5; tentative D call: TRBD2 (7 bases). Trimming took 5 bases from V and 11 from J, leaving 30 bases between them. Germline values: CDR1 SGHAT, CDR2 FQNNGV. The CDR3 consists of 17 residues. In DNA, the CDR3 is TGTGCCAGCAGCGCACCGGGGGCGGGAGTCATCTACAATGAGCAGTACTTC. Its translation is CASSAPGAGVIYNEQYF.

This clonotype was recorded only once. The J gene is TRBJ2-1, the V gene TRBV15; D gene uncertain. Germline CDR1 LNHNV, CDR2 YYDKDF (reference sequence). The CDR3 is 14 amino acids. The germline V and J ends were trimmed by 0 bases and 9 bases, with 12 bases remaining between them. CDR3 residues: CATSREGPWSEQFF. CDR3 nucleotides: TGTGCCACCAGCAGAGAAGGGCCGTGGAGTGAGCAGTTCTTC.

J is TRBJ2-3 and V is TRBV20-1; D uncertain. The V and J ends lost 3 bases and 2 bases respectively, with 9 bases between them. Germline values: CDR1 DFQATT, CDR2 SNEGSKA (reference sequence). The CDR3 sequence is 13 residues long. CDR3 coding DNA: TGCAGTGCTAGGTTGGTCTACACAGATACGCAGTATTTT. This translates into CSARLVYTDTQYF.

This sequence joins TRBV24-1 and TRBJ2-1; TRBD2 matches 7 bases. Germline V gene sequence: CDR1 KGHDR, CDR2 SFDVKD. The CDR3 length is 13 residues. The trim removed 6 bases at V and 5 bases at J, leaving 3 bases unmatched. CDR3: CATSPRGDNEQFF. CDR3 nucleotide sequence: TGTGCCACCAGTCCCCGGGGGGACAATGAGCAGTTCTTC.

This clonotype appeared a few times. The CDR3 protein is CSATPLAGGETQYF. CDR3 nucleotide sequence: TGCAGTGCTACCCCACTAGCGGGAGGAGAGACCCAGTACTTC. The chain combines TRBV20-1 with TRBJ2-5; TRBD2 aligns across 12 bases. The germline V gene encodes CDR1 DFQATT and CDR2 SNEGSKA (reference sequence). Trimming cost V 4 bases and J 4 bases; bases outside gene matches: 4. The CDR3 is 14 amino acids.

J is TRBJ2-3 and V is TRBV10-3, with D uncertain. Looked up from germline, CDR1 is ENHRY and CDR2 is SYGVKD. Trimming cost V 0 bases and J 2 bases, with 9 bases left between them. The CDR3 loop spans 15 amino acids. DNA for the CDR3: TGTGCCATCAGTGAGTCCCAGCCTTACACAGATACGCAGTATTTT. Its protein product is CAISESQPYTDTQYF.

V usage is TRBV29-1 and J usage is TRBJ2-2; D might be TRBD1 (5 bases). Germline loops: CDR1 SQVTM, CDR2 ANQGSEA. This CDR3 comprises 15 residues. V lost 4 bases to trimming and J lost 0 bases, with 12 bases between them. The CDR3 bases are TGCAGCGTTGGTCGCAGGGCATCGAACACCGGGGAGCTGTTTTTT. Translating it yields CSVGRRASNTGELFF.

The chain carries TRBV7-9 and TRBJ2-1; D uncertain. Germline-derived CDR1 and CDR2 are SEHNR and FQNEAQ (reference sequence). The ends were cut back, 3 bases at V and 7 bases at J, with 10 bases in the middle. The CDR3 runs 13 residues. Here the CDR3 DNA reads TGTGCCAGCAGCTTTCCCGCACAGAATGAGCAGTTCTTC. It encodes CASSFPAQNEQFF.

V gene TRBV5-1 combines with J gene TRBJ1-1; D is perhaps TRBD1 (6 bases). The CDR3 is 14 amino acids. CDR1 is SGHRS, CDR2 YFSETQ, per germline. V dropped 1 base and J dropped 5 bases, with 12 bases sitting between them. As DNA, the CDR3 is TGCGCCAGCAGCTTGACGGGGGCATATACTGAAGCTTTCTTT. Translation: CASSLTGAYTEAFF.

The chain couples TRBV9 to TRBJ2-1; D is unclear. Deletions cut 3 bases from V and 10 bases from J, with 14 bases between. The CDR3 runs to 13 residues. The germline V gene encodes CDR1 SGDLS and CDR2 YYNGEE. The CDR3 loop is CASSADTSYEQFF. CDR3 in DNA: TGTGCCAGCAGCGCCGACACCTCCTACGAGCAGTTCTTC.

The rearrangement joins TRBV5-1 to TRBJ2-3, with D tentatively TRBD2 (5 bases). This CDR3 region has 14 residues. CDR1 is SGHRS and CDR2 is YFSETQ in the germline V gene. V lost 0 bases and J lost 8, with 13 bases in between. CDR3 in DNA: TGCGCCAGCAGCTTGGGTAGCGACATGGGTACGCAGTATTTT. Its translation: CASSLGSDMGTQYF.

The J gene is TRBJ1-1, the V gene TRBV27; D not certain. Trimming shortened V by 2 bases and J by 1 base, and 20 bases separated the two germline ends. There are 18 residues in the CDR3. The germline V gene encodes CDR1 MNHEY and CDR2 SMNVEV (reference sequence). The CDR3: CASSLRLGKGRKNTEAFF. The CDR3, as DNA: TGTGCCAGCAGTTTAAGGCTGGGAAAAGGGAGAAAGAACACTGAAGCTTTCTTT.